This T cell receptor (beta chain) was found in a study of T cell responses to AZD1222 COVID-19 vaccine. Study conclusions and caveats: Only five or six people who got AZD1222 tested seropositive at baseline. Two AZD1222 administrations were followed by greater Spike-specific TCR breadth and depth.

Trimming removed 4 bases at V and 2 bases at J, with 8 bases between. Germline V gene data show CDR1 as PRHDT and CDR2 as FYEKMQ (reference sequence). The CDR3 consists of 13 residues. With regard to this clone: Antigen: not known.

The assay was immunoSEQ multiplex PCR, and TCRdb's table has in-frame clones only and misses some. Of more than 85,000 clones in the sample, over 80% were seen once. The sample here was peripheral blood, taken on day 0 of AZD1222 vaccination. The sequence was obtained from an adult in good health. V is TRBV13 and J is TRBJ1-1; D remains unclear. The CDR3 is CASSSGGNTEAFF. The CDR3 bases are TGTGCCAGCAGCTCCGGTGGAAACACTGAAGCTTTCTTT.